Sequencing of this T cell receptor beta chain was carried out in a study of shared clonotypes between healthy human individuals. Samples underwent the assay at deep level. Sequencing was performed with immunoSEQ multiplex PCR; in TCRdb, only in-frame clones are kept and a portion is missing. The sample consists of 2 million to 2.5 million clones, 92% of them appearing once. Details on this clone: Its antigen is unknown. The sample carries other DNA sequences with the same CDR3.

Study findings and constraints: Read depth was anticipated to influence clonotype sharing among donors.

This CDR3 has 13 amino acids. V dropped 4 bases and J dropped 5 bases, with 9 bases sitting between them. Germline V gene sequence: CDR1 SEHNR, CDR2 FQNEAQ (reference sequence). The TCR was taken from a man aged 18 to 29 in good health. Some clones in this sample may be carry-over from other donors' samples. Sequencing was performed on naive CD4+ T cells from PBMCs. Subset meaning: CD45RA+ positively selected. This chain connects TRBV7-9 to TRBJ1-5; TRBD1 is a possible D gene (5 bases). CDR3 DNA sequence: TGTGCCAGCAGCTCCCGGGGGGATCAGCCCCAGCATTTT. Residues: CASSSRGDQPQHF.